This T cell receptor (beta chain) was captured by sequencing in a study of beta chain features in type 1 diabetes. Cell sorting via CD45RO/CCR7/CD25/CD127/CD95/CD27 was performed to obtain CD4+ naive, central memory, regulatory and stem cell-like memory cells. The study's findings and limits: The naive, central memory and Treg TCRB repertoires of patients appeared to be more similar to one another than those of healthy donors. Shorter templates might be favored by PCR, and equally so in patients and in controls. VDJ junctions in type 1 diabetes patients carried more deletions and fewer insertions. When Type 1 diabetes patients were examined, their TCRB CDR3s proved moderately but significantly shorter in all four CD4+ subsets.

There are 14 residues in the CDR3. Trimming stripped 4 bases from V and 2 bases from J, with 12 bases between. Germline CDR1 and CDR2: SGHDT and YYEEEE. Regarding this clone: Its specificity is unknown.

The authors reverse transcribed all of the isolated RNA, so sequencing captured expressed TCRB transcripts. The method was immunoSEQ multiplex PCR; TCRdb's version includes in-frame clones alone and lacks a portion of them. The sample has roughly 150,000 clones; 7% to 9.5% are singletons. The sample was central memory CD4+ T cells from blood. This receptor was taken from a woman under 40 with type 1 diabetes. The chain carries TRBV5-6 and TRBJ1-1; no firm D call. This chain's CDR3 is CASSLPQKNTEAFF. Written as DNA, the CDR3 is TGTGCCAGCAGCCTACCACAGAAAAACACTGAAGCTTTCTTT.